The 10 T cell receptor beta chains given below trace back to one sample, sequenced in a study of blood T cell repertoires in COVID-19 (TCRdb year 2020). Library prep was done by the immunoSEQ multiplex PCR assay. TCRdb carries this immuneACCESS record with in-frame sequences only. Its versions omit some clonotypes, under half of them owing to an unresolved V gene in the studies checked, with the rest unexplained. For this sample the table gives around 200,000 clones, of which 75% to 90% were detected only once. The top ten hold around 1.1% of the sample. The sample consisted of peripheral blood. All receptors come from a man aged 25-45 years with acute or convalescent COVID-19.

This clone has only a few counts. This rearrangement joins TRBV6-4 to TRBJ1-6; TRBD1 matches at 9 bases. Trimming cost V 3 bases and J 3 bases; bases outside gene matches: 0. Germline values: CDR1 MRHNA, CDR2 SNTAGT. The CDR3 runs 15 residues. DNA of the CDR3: TGTGCCAGCAGTGAGACAGGGGGCTATAATTCACCCCTCCACTTT. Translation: CASSETGGYNSPLHF.

The CDR3 loop reads CASSITWTGISYNEQFF. The CDR3 DNA follows: TGTGCCAGTAGTATAACTTGGACAGGGATATCCTACAATGAGCAGTTCTTC. V gene TRBV19 combines with J gene TRBJ2-1; 8 bases match TRBD1. The CDR3 length is 17 residues. Germline CDR1 LNHDA, CDR2 SQIVND (reference sequence). J was trimmed by 1 base and V by 2 bases; bases with no gene match: 7.

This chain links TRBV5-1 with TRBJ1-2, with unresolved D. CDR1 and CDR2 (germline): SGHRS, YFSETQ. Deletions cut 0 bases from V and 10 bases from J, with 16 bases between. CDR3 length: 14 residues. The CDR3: CASSLETTGLDYTF. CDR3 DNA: TGCGCCAGCAGCTTGGAGACCACGGGGTTGGACTACACCTTC.

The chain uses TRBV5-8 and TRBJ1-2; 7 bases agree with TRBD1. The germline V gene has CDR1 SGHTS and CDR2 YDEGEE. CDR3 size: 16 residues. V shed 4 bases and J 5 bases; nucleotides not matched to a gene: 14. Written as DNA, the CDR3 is TGTGCCAGCAGCATCCGGTGGGACAGCTATACTTATGGCTACACCTTC. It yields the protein CASSIRWDSYTYGYTF.

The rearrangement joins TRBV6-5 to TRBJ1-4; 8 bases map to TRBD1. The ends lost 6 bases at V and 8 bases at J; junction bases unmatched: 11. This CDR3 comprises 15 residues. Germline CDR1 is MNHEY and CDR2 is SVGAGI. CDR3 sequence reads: CASRPGQGNSEKLFF. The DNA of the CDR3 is TGTGCCAGCAGACCCGGACAGGGAAATTCGGAAAAACTGTTTTTT.

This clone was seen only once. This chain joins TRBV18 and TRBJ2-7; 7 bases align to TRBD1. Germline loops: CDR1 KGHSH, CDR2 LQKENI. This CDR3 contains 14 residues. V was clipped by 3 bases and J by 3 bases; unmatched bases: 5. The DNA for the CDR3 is TGTGCCAGCTCACCCCGAAGGGACAGCTACGAGCAGTACTTC. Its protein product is CASSPRRDSYEQYF.

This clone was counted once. CDR3 nucleotide sequence: TGTGCCAGCAGCTTAGGGGGTAGCGGGGGGCCCACAGATACGCAGTATTTT. It translates to CASSLGGSGGPTDTQYF. V gene TRBV7-2 combines with J gene TRBJ2-3; 10 bases are shared with TRBD2. Germline loops: CDR1 SGHTA, CDR2 FQGNSA. V lost 1 base, J lost 2 bases, and 6 bases stayed unmatched. The CDR3 spans 17 residues. The variable domain in full, with the rest retrieved from reference TRBV7-2 and TRBJ2-3, is GAGVSQSPSNKVTEKGKDVELRCDPISGHTALYWYRQSLGQGLEFLIYFQGNSAPDKSGLPSDRFSAERTGGSVSTLTIQRTQQEDSAVYLCASSLGGSGGPTDTQYFGPGTRLTVL.

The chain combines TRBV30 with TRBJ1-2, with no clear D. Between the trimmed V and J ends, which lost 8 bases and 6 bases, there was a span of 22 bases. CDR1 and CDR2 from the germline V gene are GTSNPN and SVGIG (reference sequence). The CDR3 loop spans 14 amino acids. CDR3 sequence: CARTLVGGSDGYTF. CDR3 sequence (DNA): TGTGCCCGAACCTTGGTGGGAGGTTCCGATGGCTACACCTTC.

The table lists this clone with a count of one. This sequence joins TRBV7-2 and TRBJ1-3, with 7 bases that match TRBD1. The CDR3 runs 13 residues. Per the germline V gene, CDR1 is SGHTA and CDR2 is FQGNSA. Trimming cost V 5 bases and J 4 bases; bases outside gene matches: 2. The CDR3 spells CASSLDRGNTIYF. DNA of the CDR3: TGTGCCAGCAGCCTGGACAGGGGAAACACCATATATTTT.

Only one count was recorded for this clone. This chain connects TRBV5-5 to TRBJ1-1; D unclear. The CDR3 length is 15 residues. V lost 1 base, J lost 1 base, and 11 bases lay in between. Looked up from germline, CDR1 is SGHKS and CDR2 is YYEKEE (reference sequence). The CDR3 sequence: CASSLFAGENTEAFF. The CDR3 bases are TGTGCCAGCAGCTTGTTTGCGGGAGAGAACACTGAAGCTTTCTTT.